Listed below are T cell receptor beta chains from one sample, sequenced in a study of neoadjuvant nivolumab and ipilimumab in lung cancer. The assay was immunoSEQ multiplex PCR, and TCRdb's table has in-frame clones only and misses some. The table lists nearly 7,500 clones, around 83% of them singletons. The material sequenced was tumor tissue, taken after neoadjuvant nivolumab, alone or with ipilimumab, at or shortly before surgery. These receptors came from an adult with non-small cell lung cancer. Both conserved end residues are part of each CDR3. D genes are given only for firm matches. The size field is filled for only some rows; it gives once, few, many or a size class.

v_gene	abundance	j_gene	d_gene	CDR3nt	CDR3aa
TRBV28	-	TRBJ1-1	-	TGTGCCAGCAGTTACCTTCAAAATCTCGCTTTCTTT	CASSYLQNLAFF
TRBV5-1	-	TRBJ2-7	-	TGCGCCAGCAGCTCAATTACCGGGACACGGTTCTACGAGCAGTACTTC	CASSSITGTRFYEQYF
TRBV5-3	-	TRBJ1-4	TRBD1	TGTGCCAGAAGCTCTACAGGGGGCGTAGAAGCTACTAATGAAAAACTGTTTTTT	CARSSTGGVEATNEKLFF
TRBV4-3	-	TRBJ2-7	-	TGCGCCAGCAGCCAAGATCCCCCCAGGGGGGCCTACGATTCCTACGAGCAGTACTTC	CASSQDPPRGAYDSYEQYF
TRBV7-8	-	TRBJ2-7	TRBD1	TGTGCCAGCAGCCTCCTGGTAGGGACAGGGCGCCGAAAGCCCTACGAGCAGTACTTC	CASSLLVGTGRRKPYEQYF
TRBV11-1	-	TRBJ2-1	-	TGTGCCAGCAGCTTAACCGAGGCAGGACTCCACCATGAGCAGTTCTTC	CASSLTEAGLHHEQFF
TRBV2	-	TRBJ2-7	-	TGTGCCAGCAGTGAGGCCCGGGACGGAAGCTCCTACGAGCAGTACTTC	CASSEARDGSSYEQYF
TRBV18	-	TRBJ1-2	-	TGTGCCAGCTCCAGCGATCGGGGCTACACCTTC	CASSSDRGYTF
TRBV6-1	-	TRBJ2-1	TRBD2	TGTGCCAGCCATTCCGGGACTAGCTTCAATGAGCAGTTCTTC	CASHSGTSFNEQFF
TRBV6-1	-	TRBJ2-1	-	TGTGCCAGTATACAGGGAGTTTGGGAAAGAAATGAGCAGTTCTTC	CASIQGVWERNEQFF
TRBV7-9	-	TRBJ2-7	-	TGTGCCAGCAGCCCACCCACGGTGCGCTCCTACGAGCAGTACTTC	CASSPPTVRSYEQYF
TRBV6-5	-	TRBJ2-7	TRBD2	TGTGCCAGCAGTTCGGGAGGGAATGTCTACGAGCAGTACTTC	CASSSGGNVYEQYF
TRBV6-1	once	TRBJ2-7	-	TGTGCCAGCAGTGGAATAGGACAGACTCACCACTACGAGCAGTACTTC	CASSGIGQTHHYEQYF
TRBV18	-	TRBJ2-5	-	TGTGCCAGCTCACCCCAAGAGACCCAGTACTTC	CASSPQETQYF
TRBV30	-	TRBJ2-1	-	TGTGCCTGGAGTGTACCACCCGCTGAGCAGTTCTTC	CAWSVPPAEQFF
TRBV18	once	TRBJ1-6	TRBD1	TGTGCCAGCTCAACAACCGGGACAGAAATTAATTCACCCCTCCACTTT	CASSTTGTEINSPLHF
TRBV11-2	-	TRBJ1-5	TRBD1	TGTGCCAGCAGCTTAAGAGGGGGCGAGGTCGGCAATCAGCCCCAGCATTTT	CASSLRGGEVGNQPQHF
TRBV30	-	TRBJ2-1	-	TGTGCCTGGAGCGGGTCGAGCTCCTACAATGAGCAGTTCTTC	CAWSGSSSYNEQFF
TRBV7-9	-	TRBJ1-5	-	TGTGCCAGCAACAGGGAGGGCAATCAGCCCCAGCATTTT	CASNREGNQPQHF
TRBV19	large	TRBJ1-5	TRBD1	TGTGCCAGTAGTACGGGACAGTTCAACGCTAATCAGCCCCAGCATTTT	CASSTGQFNANQPQHF
TRBV4-2	-	TRBJ2-5	TRBD1	TGTGCCAGCAGCGCCCGGACAGGGTGGGAGACCCAGTACTTC	CASSARTGWETQYF
TRBV25-1	-	TRBJ1-2	-	TGTGCCAGCAGGACCTCCGGGACCACGGTCGGCTACACCTTC	CASRTSGTTVGYTF
TRBV11-3	-	TRBJ2-1	-	TGTGCCAGCAGCCCACATACTAATGAGCAGTTCTTC	CASSPHTNEQFF
TRBV18	-	TRBJ1-2	TRBD1	TGTGCCAGCTCACCGGGGAGGGGGCAGGATGGCTACACCTTC	CASSPGRGQDGYTF
TRBV30	-	TRBJ1-2	TRBD1	TGTGCCTGGAGTCTTTCAGGGACAGGGCATGGCTACACCTTC	CAWSLSGTGHGYTF
TRBV10-1	-	TRBJ1-1	TRBD1	TGCGCCAGAAGTGACAGGGATAACACTGAAGCTTTCTTT	CARSDRDNTEAFF
TRBV28	-	TRBJ1-6	-	TGTGCCAGCAGGATAGGACAGAATAATTCACCCCTCCACTTT	CASRIGQNNSPLHF
TRBV29-1	-	TRBJ2-1	TRBD1	TGCAGCGTTGAATTTGTGGACAGGGTAGGTTCTTATATCTTC	CSVEFVDRVGSYIF
TRBV7-6	-	TRBJ2-7	TRBD1	TGTGCCAGCAGCCCGACCCCGGGACAGGGGATCGAGCAGTACTTC	CASSPTPGQGIEQYF
TRBV28	-	TRBJ2-5	TRBD2	TGTGCCAGCAGTTTGCAAAGCGGGGGGGCGGTGACCCAGTACTTC	CASSLQSGGAVTQYF
TRBV6-5	-	TRBJ2-6	-	TGTGCCAGCAGTCCTACAGGCTCTGGGGCCAACGTCCTGACTTTC	CASSPTGSGANVLTF
TRBV19	-	TRBJ2-7	-	TGTGCCAGTAGTATATTGGGGAAGATAGACTACGAGCAGTACTTC	CASSILGKIDYEQYF
TRBV14	-	TRBJ2-1	-	TGTGCCAGCAGCCAGTTGCTAGCCGGGGACTACAATGAGCAGTTCTTC	CASSQLLAGDYNEQFF
TRBV7-6	-	TRBJ2-3	TRBD1	TGTGCCAGTGCAAGGACAGGAATTTTCACAGATACGCAGTATTTT	CASARTGIFTDTQYF
TRBV5-1	-	TRBJ1-1	-	TGCGCCAGCAGCTCCCGACCGAACACTGAAGCTTTCTTT	CASSSRPNTEAFF
TRBV6-6	-	TRBJ2-3	-	TGTGCCAGCAGGGCCCTTAGCGGCGCACAAGATACGCAGTATTTT	CASRALSGAQDTQYF
TRBV6-1	-	TRBJ1-2	-	TGTGCCAGCAGTGAAACTCGCGGTGGAAACACCTTC	CASSETRGGNTF
TRBV30	-	TRBJ2-3	TRBD2	TGTGCCTGGAGCGGACTAGCGCGCACAGATACGCAGTATTTT	CAWSGLARTDTQYF
TRBV5-5	-	TRBJ2-1	-	TGTGCCAGCAGCCAGGGGACAACCAGCTACAATGAGCAGTTCTTC	CASSQGTTSYNEQFF
TRBV7-9	-	TRBJ2-3	-	TGTGCCAGCAGCCCGAGGACAAATACGCAGTATTTT	CASSPRTNTQYF
TRBV30	-	TRBJ2-7	TRBD1	TGTGCCTGGAGCAGGGGGCCACCGGGGGAGCAGTACTTC	CAWSRGPPGEQYF
TRBV10-3	-	TRBJ2-1	TRBD2	TGTGCCACCCACGGGACTAGCGGGGCCTACAATGAGCAGTTCTTC	CATHGTSGAYNEQFF
TRBV7-2	once	TRBJ1-2	-	TGTGCCAGCAGCAAAGGGGGGACCTATGGCTACACCTTC	CASSKGGTYGYTF
TRBV19	-	TRBJ2-6	-	TGTGCCAGTAATTGGGGTTGGGGCTCTGGGGCCAACGTCCTGACTTTC	CASNWGWGSGANVLTF
TRBV18	few	TRBJ2-5	-	TGTGCCAGCTCACGGGGACTGGAGGGGACCCAGTACTTC	CASSRGLEGTQYF
TRBV7-2	-	TRBJ2-1	-	TGTGCCAGCAGCCCAGTTGACTACAATGAGCAGTTCTTC	CASSPVDYNEQFF
TRBV19	-	TRBJ1-1	-	TGTGCCAGTAGTACGGGACACGCGAACACTGAAGCTTTCTTT	CASSTGHANTEAFF
TRBV10-3	-	TRBJ2-2	-	TGTGCCATCAAAAGGCGTGGGGGGCCGATGCCTGCGGACACCGGGGAGCTGTTTTTT	CAIKRRGGPMPADTGELFF
TRBV28	-	TRBJ2-7	TRBD1	TGTGCCAGCAGTCCTGGGACAGGGGTCGAGCAGTACTTC	CASSPGTGVEQYF
TRBV5-1	-	TRBJ1-1	-	TGCGCCAGCAGCTTGGCATTGAACACTGAAGCTTTCTTT	CASSLALNTEAFF
TRBV4-2	-	TRBJ1-1	-	TGTGCCAGCAGCCCCGTTGGAAAGAACACTGAAGCTTTCTTT	CASSPVGKNTEAFF
TRBV18	-	TRBJ1-2	-	TGTGCCAGCTCCTCATTAGGCAAGAGCTACACCTTC	CASSSLGKSYTF
TRBV29-1	-	TRBJ2-2	-	TGCAGCGTTAGGGACGGTCAATTTGATACCGGGGAGCTGGTTTTT	CSVRDGQFDTGELVF
TRBV29-1	-	TRBJ2-7	-	TGCAGCGTTAAAGACTACGAGCAGTACTTC	CSVKDYEQYF
TRBV14	-	TRBJ1-1	-	TGTGCCAGCAGCCCTATTCTTACAGGGAAAGTGGACACTGAAGCTTTCTTT	CASSPILTGKVDTEAFF
TRBV7-9	-	TRBJ2-5	-	TGTGCCAGCAGCTTCGCCCCGAAGGACGGGGTAGCGCAAGAGACCCAGTACTTC	CASSFAPKDGVAQETQYF
TRBV4-2	-	TRBJ1-2	-	TGTGCCAGCAGCCAAGATGTCAGGTACGGGAGCTTAGAGTCATATGGCTACACCTTC	CASSQDVRYGSLESYGYTF
TRBV11-2	-	TRBJ2-7	-	TGTGCCAGCAGCCCCGACCCCTTCTACGAGCAGTACTTC	CASSPDPFYEQYF
TRBV5-1	-	TRBJ2-5	-	TGCGCCAGCAGCTTTCGTGGCAGGGGGGCCCTAGAGACCCAGTACTTC	CASSFRGRGALETQYF